This TCR beta chain was retrieved from a study of cytomegalovirus exposure and HLA in healthy donors (dated by TCRdb to about 2017). As for the study more broadly: An earlier analysis of several hundred of the donors reported about 290 Gb of sequence data and 117 million unique TCR beta sequences from roughly 180 million T cells. An early release covering 550 to 700 HLA-typed donors comprised approximately 290 gigabases of sequencing data and 65 million to 100 million unique TCR sequences. The genetic ancestry cluster associated with self-reported Caucasian donors included 81% of the roughly 380 genotyped donors. The study aimed to test whether cataloging public T cell receptors could reveal signatures of past pathogen exposure. The study used immunosequencing to profile the T cell repertoires of approximately 630 subjects and linked those repertoires to cytomegalovirus serostatus. In addition to the first cohort of 666 subjects, a separate validation cohort of under 150 different subjects was used. To predict cytomegalovirus infection status, the study brought together high-throughput TCR immunosequencing, statistical association of individual TCRs with disease status, and machine learning. A later analysis re-examined previously published TCR beta repertoires from 610 or so donors and added high-resolution HLA genotyping to investigate patterns of TCR occurrence. Rather than drawing on any new phenotypic data, the later analysis identified candidate immune exposures from TCR beta sequences and the way those sequences occurred across donors. In an earlier analysis of about 590 of the donors, high-throughput TCR beta sequencing was used to judge whether each TCR beta V gene segment behaved as functional or pseudogenic. Alongside the repertoire data, information on donor age, sex, ethnicity and CMV serostatus was compiled. A later genetic analysis took genome-wide SNP genotypes for about 55% of the roughly 700 donors and used that subset as a discovery cohort. Every repertoire in the discovery cohort had been generated on one and the same sequencing platform. HLA typing included class I and class II loci at four-digit resolution. The number of donors typed differed by locus, with roughly 629-640 for A, B, C, DRB1 and DQB1, roughly 520 for DQA1, about 610 for DPA1, and approximately 470 for DPB1. Roughly five DR-DQ haplotypes were handled as single units for association and clustering because linkage in the cohort was strong. Among roughly 400 genotyped donors of the cohort, an average of approximately 230,000 unique TCR beta nucleotide sequences were sequenced per donor, roughly a sixth of them non-productive. The full study reports these points: In a later analysis, the rate of TCR association differed among HLA loci, with DRB1 alleles having the most associated TCRs and HLA-C alleles having the fewest. Most TCR sequences were seen in very few donors, while some public TCRs were found in many individuals. The 87-base-pair reads could not distinguish some IMGT-functional V segments, including TRBV6-2 and TRBV6-3, so those segments were excluded. A few of the identified cytomegalovirus-associated TCR beta chains were confirmed in vitro to be specific for cytomegalovirus antigens. Presence/absence analyses assumed roughly uniform sequencing depth across donors, an assumption that may not hold. This cohort had only TCR beta chains sequenced, and the lack of alpha or paired-chain data limited which features could be detected. Because HLA typing was unavailable for some donors at each locus, only the typed subset was used in association tests. In a later analysis, several top co-occurrence clusters were reported to appear linked to parvovirus B19, influenza, CMV and Epstein-Barr virus. Because counts were too low, about 18 rarely observed V segments, including chromosome 9 orphons, were excluded from the earlier analysis of a few hundred of the donors. Linkage disequilibrium might explain the correlated functional status among segregating V segments, but an unknown experimental factor could not be excluded. Cytomegalovirus status was reported to be diagnosed by the classifier with high specificity and sensitivity in both the original and validation cohorts. For the cohort, immune exposure information was limited to CMV serostatus. A further reported finding was that TCR beta sequences accurately predicted the HLA-A and HLA-B alleles for most subjects in the first cohort. Specific HLA alleles were associated with 15,000 to 20,000 TCR beta sequences at a false discovery rate of 0.05 in a later analysis. In a later genetic analysis, fewer N-insertions in productive TCRs were reported among donors in an Asian-associated ancestry cluster than the roughly 700-donor mean. A cluster of highly shared sequence variants was judged likely to be a technical artifact of the sequencing pipeline. The study listed 150 to 200 TCR beta chains as associated with cytomegalovirus. Strong co-occurrence of HLA alleles, especially DR and DQ, made assigning TCR associations to individual alleles difficult. Broadly in line with IMGT annotations, most TCR beta V segments showed up in productive rearrangements about 87% or about 30% of the time in an earlier analysis of some 590 of the donors. In a later analysis, HLA-associated TCR beta chains were found to be more clonally expanded and to have lower generation probabilities than equally common non-associated chains. V-gene and J-gene trimming of TCR beta chains was associated with a missense DCLRE1C variant in a later genetic analysis, and the association was replicated in an independent cohort. It was suggested by the authors that the approach could potentially be generalized to other disease states and immunological phenotypes. According to a later analysis, most CMV-associated TCR beta chains appeared to be HLA-restricted, and the HLA associations seemed to be driven largely by CMV exposure.

Library preparation used the immunoSEQ multiplex PCR assay. For the multiplex PCR, a mixture combining 60 forward primers for TCR Vbeta segments and 13 reverse primers for TCR Jbeta segments was used. A multiplex PCR assay on genomic DNA amplified the CDR3 region of rearranged TCR beta genes. On the Illumina HiSeq System, the amplified TCR beta libraries were sequenced as 87-base-pair reads. From the authors' description of their analysis: In a later analysis, tens of millions of unique TCR beta chains were counted across the 500 to 850 repertoires, and roughly 10 million of these chains were shared by at least two donors. Raw reads were error-corrected and collapsed into unique sequences by a nearest-neighbor algorithm in which closely related sequences were merged to remove PCR and sequencing errors. CDR3 sequences were aligned to IMGT reference sequences to assign V, D and J gene segments. For a sequence to be retained, a match of at least six nucleotides to both a V gene segment and a J gene segment was required. A rearrangement counted as productive if the CDR3 had no stop codons and remained in frame with V and J, and every other rearrangement counted as non-productive. Following IMGT convention, CDR3 was defined as the stretch from the second conserved V-encoded cysteine to the conserved J-encoded phenylalanine. In an earlier analysis of around 540 of the donors, sequences lacking an unambiguous match to a single V gene segment were excluded. An earlier analysis of a few hundred of the donors called V segments functional above 56.7% productive rearrangements and segregating when the between-donor standard deviation exceeded 5%. To diagnose cytomegalovirus status from the catalog of TCR beta chain sequences, a statistical classification framework was built. In a later analysis, V and J genes were assigned by comparing TCR nucleotide sequences against IMGT/GENE-DB human TR gene sequences. Using the TCRdist pipeline, a later analysis assigned CDR3 sequences along with most-parsimonious VDJ recombination scenarios. In a later analysis, each TCR beta chain was defined by its CDR3 amino acid sequence together with its V-gene family, and reads without a unique V-gene family were excluded. A later analysis removed roughly 590 highly shared, low-generation-probability nucleotide sequences to deal with suspected cross-contamination and a sequencing artifact. In a later analysis, a clonal expansion index was calculated for each public chain from normalized within-repertoire ranks of inferred template counts. Generation probabilities in a later analysis came from a VDJ recombination model fitted to out-of-frame rearrangements, and those results were checked against IGoR. A later analysis scored TCR-TCR, TCR-HLA and TCR-CMV co-occurrence with hypergeometric tests, applying a repertoire-size bias correction to TCR pairs. A later analysis estimated false discovery rates by permuting HLA or CMV assignments 20 times. A later analysis grouped co-occurring TCRs with DBSCAN, adding TCRdist sequence similarity when clustering within HLA-allele-positive subsets. Co-occurrence clustering excluded repertoires with fewer than 30,000 or more than 120,000 public chains, plus five with anomalous nucleotide sharing. TCRdb holds this immuneACCESS table with in-frame rearrangements only. Some clones are missing; in checked studies, unresolved V genes explain under half, and the rest has no known cause. V and J calls and clone size follow that table, whereas D and trimming were derived from the DNA. This sample has tens of thousands of clones in its table, and approximately 84% of those were observed once. Under 3% of the sample goes to the ten largest clones.

About this clone itself: What this receptor recognizes is not known. No base-level quality is on record; no much larger clone is a single base apart.

The CDR3 starts with the cysteine, ends with the phenylalanine, and has 13 residues. Just the 39-base CDR3 DNA is kept, in frame starting at base 1. The germline V gene (reference sequence) supplies CDR1 SGHAT and CDR2 FQDESV. V gives up 3 bases and J gives up 5 bases, and the segment between their germline ends measures 10 bases. In total, about 650 healthy bone marrow donors made up the cohort. At the time of sampling, every cohort member was nominally healthy, though immune exposures that went unrecorded were likely present. The donor tested CMV seronegative and was one of the 352 seronegative cohort members. Each donor provided a peripheral blood sample, and peripheral blood mononuclear cells were used for TCR beta sequencing. The Qiagen DNeasy Blood Extraction Kit was used to extract genomic DNA from the blood cell samples.

The chain uses TRBV11-1 and TRBJ2-5; the D gene is unclear. The clonotype was recovered from a man aged 50-60 years in good health and CMV-seronegative. Specimen: PBMCs. The DNA reads as follows: TGTGCCAGCAGCTTTGGCCCGCGGGAGACCCAGTACTTC. It translates as CASSFGPRETQYF. Full variable domain (CDR3 extended with the reference TRBV11-1 and TRBJ2-5 proteins): EAEVAQSPRYKITEKSQAVAFWCDPISGHATLYWYRQILGQGPELLVQFQDESVVDDSQLPKDRFSAERLKGVDSTLKIQPAELGDSAMYLCASSFGPRETQYFGPGTRLLVL.